This TCR beta chain was recorded in a study of T-cell reconstitution after alpha-beta-depleted transplantation in children. Broader study findings: The study reportedly traced alpha-beta T cells about two months after transplant to several hundred expanded graft clones.

From germline, CDR1 is LGHNA and CDR2 YSLEER. This CDR3 has 17 residues. Trimming took 1 base from V and 5 from J; bases not matched to a gene: 4. This clonotype was seen ten or more times. The target antigen is unknown. The library targeted TCRbeta and was prepared with unique molecular identifiers. TCRdb re-analysed the PCR reads in MiXCR, keeping a single row per CDR3 protein. The sample carries about 400,000 distinct CDR3 sequences, about a sixth recorded once. The sample in question was PBMCs, mostly from graft donor cells, obtained 360 days after TCRalphabeta/CD19-depleted stem cell transplant. The V and J genes are TRBV4-3 and TRBJ2-3; 15 bases are shared with TRBD2. The sequence came from a boy younger than two who had a stem cell transplant for Wiskott-Aldrich syndrome, so the T cells may come from the graft donor. CDR3 sequence: CASSQGTSGRAIDTQYF. The DNA of the CDR3 is TGCGCCAGCAGCCAAGGGACTAGCGGGAGGGCCATAGATACGCAGTATTTT.